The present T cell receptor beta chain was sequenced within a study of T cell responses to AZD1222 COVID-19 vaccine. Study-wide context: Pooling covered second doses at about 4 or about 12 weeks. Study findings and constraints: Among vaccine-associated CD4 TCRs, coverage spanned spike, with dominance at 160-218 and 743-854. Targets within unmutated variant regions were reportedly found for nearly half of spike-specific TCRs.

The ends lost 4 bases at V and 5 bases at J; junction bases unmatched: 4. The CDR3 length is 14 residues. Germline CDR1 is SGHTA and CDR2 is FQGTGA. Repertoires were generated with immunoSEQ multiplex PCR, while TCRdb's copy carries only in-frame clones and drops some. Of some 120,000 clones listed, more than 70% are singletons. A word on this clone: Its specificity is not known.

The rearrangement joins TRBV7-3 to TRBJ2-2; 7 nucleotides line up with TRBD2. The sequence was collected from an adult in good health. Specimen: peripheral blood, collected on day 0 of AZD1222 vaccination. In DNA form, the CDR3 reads TGTGCCAGCAGCTCGCGGGGGACTACCGGGGAGCTGTTTTTT. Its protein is CASSSRGTTGELFF.